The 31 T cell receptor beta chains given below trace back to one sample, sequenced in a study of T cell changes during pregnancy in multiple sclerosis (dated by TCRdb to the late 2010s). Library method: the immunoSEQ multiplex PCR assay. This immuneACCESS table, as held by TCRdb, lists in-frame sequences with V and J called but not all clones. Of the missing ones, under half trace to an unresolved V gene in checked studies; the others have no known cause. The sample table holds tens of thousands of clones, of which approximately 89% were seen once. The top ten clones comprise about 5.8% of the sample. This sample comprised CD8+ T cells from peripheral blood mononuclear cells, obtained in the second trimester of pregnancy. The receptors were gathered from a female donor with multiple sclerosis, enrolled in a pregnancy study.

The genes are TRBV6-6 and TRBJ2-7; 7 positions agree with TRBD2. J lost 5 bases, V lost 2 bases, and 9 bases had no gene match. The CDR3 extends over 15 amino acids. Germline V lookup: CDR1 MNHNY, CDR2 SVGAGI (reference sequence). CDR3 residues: CASSYGWTSTHEQYF. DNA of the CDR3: TGTGCCAGCAGTTACGGTTGGACTAGTACCCACGAGCAGTACTTC.

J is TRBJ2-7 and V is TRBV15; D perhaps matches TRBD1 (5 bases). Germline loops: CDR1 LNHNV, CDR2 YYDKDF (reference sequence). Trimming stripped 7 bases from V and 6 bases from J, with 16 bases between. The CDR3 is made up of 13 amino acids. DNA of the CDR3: TGTGCCACCACCGGTGGGGCCGGAACCGAGCAGTACTTC. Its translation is CATTGGAGTEQYF. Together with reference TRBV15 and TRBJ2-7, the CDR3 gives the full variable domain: DAMVIQNPRYQVTQFGKPVTLSCSQTLNHNVMYWYQQKSSQAPKLLFHYYDKDFNNEADTPDNFQSRRPNTSFCFLDIRSPGLGDTAMYLCATTGGAGTEQYFGPGTRLTVT.

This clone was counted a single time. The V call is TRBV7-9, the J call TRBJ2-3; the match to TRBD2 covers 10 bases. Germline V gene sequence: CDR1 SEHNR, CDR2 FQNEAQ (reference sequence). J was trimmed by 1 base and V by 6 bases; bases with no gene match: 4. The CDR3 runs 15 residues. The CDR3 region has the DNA TGTGCCAGCAGTCACGGGACTAGCGGCACAGATACGCAGTATTTT. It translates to CASSHGTSGTDTQYF.

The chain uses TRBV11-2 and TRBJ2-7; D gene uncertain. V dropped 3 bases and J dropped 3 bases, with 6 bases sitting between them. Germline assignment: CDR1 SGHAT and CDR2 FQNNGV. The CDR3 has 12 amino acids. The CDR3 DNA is TGTGCCAGCAGCTTTGGCGGCTACGAGCAGTACTTC. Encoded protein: CASSFGGYEQYF.

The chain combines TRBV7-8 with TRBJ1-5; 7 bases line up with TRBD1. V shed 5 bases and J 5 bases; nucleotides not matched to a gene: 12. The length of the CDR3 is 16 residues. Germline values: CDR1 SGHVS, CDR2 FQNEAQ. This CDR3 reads CASSLPSGGWDQPQHF. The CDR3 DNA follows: TGTGCCAGCAGCCTTCCTTCAGGGGGGTGGGATCAGCCCCAGCATTTT. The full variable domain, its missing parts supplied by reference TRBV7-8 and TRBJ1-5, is GAGVSQSPRYKVAKRGQDVALRCDPISGHVSLFWYQQALGQGPEFLTYFQNEAQLDKSGLPSDRFFAERPEGSVSTLKIQRTQQEDSAVYLCASSLPSGGWDQPQHFGDGTRLSIL.

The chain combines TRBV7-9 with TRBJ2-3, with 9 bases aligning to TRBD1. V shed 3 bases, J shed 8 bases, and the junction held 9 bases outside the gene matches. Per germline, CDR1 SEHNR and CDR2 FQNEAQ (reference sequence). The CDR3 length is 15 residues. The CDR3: CASSFLRDRVGTQYF. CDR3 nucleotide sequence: TGTGCCAGCAGCTTTCTCCGGGACAGGGTTGGTACGCAGTATTTT.

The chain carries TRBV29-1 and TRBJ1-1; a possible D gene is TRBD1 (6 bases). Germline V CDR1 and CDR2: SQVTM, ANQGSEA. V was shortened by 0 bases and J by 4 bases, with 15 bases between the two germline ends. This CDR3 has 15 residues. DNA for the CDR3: TGCAGCGTTGAAGATCGGGGGGCCATCGGCACTGAAGCTTTCTTT. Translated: CSVEDRGAIGTEAFF.

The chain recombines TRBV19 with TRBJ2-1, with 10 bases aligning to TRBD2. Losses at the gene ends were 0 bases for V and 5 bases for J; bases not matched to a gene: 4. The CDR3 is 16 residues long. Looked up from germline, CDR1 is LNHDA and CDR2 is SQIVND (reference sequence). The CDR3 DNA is TGTGCCAGTAGTATAGATCTAGCGGGAGCCCACAATGAGCAGTTCTTC. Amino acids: CASSIDLAGAHNEQFF.

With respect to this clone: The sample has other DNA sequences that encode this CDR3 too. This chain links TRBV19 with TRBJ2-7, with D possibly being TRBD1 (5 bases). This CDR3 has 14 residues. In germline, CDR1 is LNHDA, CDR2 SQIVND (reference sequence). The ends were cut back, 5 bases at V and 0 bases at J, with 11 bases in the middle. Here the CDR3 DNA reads TGTGCCAGTAGTCCTGACAGCCTCTCCTACGAGCAGTACTTC. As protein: CASSPDSLSYEQYF.

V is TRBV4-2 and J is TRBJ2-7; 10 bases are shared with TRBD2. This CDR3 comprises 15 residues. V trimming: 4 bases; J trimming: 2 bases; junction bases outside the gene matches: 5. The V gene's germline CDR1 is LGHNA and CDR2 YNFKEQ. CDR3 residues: CASSLRTSGAYEQYF. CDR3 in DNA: TGTGCCAGCAGCCTACGGACTAGCGGAGCCTACGAGCAGTACTTC.

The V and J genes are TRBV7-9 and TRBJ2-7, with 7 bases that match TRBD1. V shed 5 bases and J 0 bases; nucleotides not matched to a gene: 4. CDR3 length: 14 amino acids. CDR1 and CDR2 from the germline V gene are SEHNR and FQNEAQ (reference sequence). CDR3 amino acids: CASSPGDSSYEQYF. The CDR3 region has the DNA TGTGCCAGCAGCCCAGGGGACAGCTCCTACGAGCAGTACTTC.

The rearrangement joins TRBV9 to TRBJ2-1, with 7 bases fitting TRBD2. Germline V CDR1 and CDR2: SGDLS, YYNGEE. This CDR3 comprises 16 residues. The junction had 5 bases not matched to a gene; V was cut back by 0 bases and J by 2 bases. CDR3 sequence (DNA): TGTGCCAGCAGCGTAGAATTAGCGGGTACCTACAATGAGCAGTTCTTC. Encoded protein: CASSVELAGTYNEQFF.

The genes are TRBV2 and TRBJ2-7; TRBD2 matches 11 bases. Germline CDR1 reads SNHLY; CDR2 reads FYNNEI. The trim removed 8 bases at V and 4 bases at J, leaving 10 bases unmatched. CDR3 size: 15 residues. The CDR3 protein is CASSSLAGARYEQYF. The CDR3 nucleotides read TGTGCCAGCTCTTCACTAGCGGGAGCCAGGTACGAGCAGTACTTC.

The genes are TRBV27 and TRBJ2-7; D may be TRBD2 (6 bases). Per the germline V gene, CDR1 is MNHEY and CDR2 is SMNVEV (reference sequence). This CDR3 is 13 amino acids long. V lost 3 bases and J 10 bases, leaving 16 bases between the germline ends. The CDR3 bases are TGTGCCAGCAGTTTTCGGAGGGAAGGTGAACAGTACTTC. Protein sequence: CASSFRREGEQYF.

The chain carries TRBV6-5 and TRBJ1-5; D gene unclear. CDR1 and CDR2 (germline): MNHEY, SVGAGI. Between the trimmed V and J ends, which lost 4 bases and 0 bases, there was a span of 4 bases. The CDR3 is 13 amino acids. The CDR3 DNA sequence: TGTGCCAGCAGTTTTAATAGCAATCAGCCCCAGCATTTT. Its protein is CASSFNSNQPQHF.

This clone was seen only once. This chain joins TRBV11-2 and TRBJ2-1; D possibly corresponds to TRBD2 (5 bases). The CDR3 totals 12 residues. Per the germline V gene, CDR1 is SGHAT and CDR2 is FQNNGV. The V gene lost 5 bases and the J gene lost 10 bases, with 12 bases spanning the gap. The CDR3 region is CASSPTLEEQFF. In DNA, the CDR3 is TGTGCCAGCAGCCCCACACTAGAGGAGCAGTTCTTC. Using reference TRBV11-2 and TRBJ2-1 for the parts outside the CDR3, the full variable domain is EAGVAQSPRYKIIEKRQSVAFWCNPISGHATLYWYQQILGQGPKLLIQFQNNGVVDDSQLPKDRFSAERLKGVDSTLKIQPAKLEDSAVYLCASSPTLEEQFFGPGTRLTVL.

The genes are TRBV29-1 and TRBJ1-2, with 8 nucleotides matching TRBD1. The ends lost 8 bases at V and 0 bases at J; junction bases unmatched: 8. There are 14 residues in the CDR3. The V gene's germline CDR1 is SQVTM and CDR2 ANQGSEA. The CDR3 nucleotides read TGCAGCTCCTTTGGACAGGGAGCTAACTATGGCTACACCTTC. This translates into CSSFGQGANYGYTF. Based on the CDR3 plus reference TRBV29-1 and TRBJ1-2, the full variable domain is SAVISQKPSRDICQRGTSLTIQCQVDSQVTMMFWYRQQPGQSLTLIATANQGSEATYESGFVIDKFPISRPNLTFSTLTVSNMSPEDSSIYLCSSFGQGANYGYTFGSGTRLTVV.

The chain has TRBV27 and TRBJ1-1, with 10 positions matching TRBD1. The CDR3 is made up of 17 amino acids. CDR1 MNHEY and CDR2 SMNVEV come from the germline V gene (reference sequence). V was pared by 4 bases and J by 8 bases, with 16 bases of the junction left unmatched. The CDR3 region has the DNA TGTGCCAGCAGTTCGTCCGGGACAGGGGATCCTAACGGCGAAGCTTTCTTT. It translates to CASSSSGTGDPNGEAFF.

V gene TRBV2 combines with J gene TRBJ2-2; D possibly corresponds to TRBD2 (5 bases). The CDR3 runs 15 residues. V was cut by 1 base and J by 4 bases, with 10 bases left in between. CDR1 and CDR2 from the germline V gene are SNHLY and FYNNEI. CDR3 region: CASSEGQEVTGELFF. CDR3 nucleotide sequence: TGTGCCAGCAGTGAAGGGCAGGAGGTCACCGGGGAGCTGTTTTTT.

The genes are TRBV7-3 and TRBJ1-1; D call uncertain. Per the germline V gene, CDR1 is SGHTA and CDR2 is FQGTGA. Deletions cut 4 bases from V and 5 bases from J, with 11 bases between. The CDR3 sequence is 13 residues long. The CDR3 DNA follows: TGTGCCAGCAGCTACTTCCCGGGGACTGAAGCTTTCTTT. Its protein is CASSYFPGTEAFF.

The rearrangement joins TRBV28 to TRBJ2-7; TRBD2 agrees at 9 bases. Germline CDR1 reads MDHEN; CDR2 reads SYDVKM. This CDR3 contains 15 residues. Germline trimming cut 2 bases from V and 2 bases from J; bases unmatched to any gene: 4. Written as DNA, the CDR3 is TGTGCCAGCAGTTTACAGCGGGAGGCTACCTACGAGCAGTACTTC. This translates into CASSLQREATYEQYF.

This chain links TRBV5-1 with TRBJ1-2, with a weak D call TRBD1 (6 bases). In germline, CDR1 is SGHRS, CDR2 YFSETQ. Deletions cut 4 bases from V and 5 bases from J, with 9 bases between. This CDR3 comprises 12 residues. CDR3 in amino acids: CASSGDIYGYTF. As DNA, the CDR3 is TGCGCCAGCAGCGGGGACATTTATGGCTACACCTTC.

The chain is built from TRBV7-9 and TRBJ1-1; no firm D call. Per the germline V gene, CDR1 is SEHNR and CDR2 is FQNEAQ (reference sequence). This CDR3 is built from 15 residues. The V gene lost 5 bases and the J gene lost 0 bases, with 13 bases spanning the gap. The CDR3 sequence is CASSPKSSVNTEAFF. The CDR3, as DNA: TGTGCCAGCAGCCCCAAGTCATCAGTGAACACTGAAGCTTTCTTT.

CDR3 bases: TGTGCCAGCAGCGCCGAAGGGGGATACACGGATACGCAGTATTTT. Translated: CASSAEGGYTDTQYF. This chain connects TRBV9 to TRBJ2-3; tentative D call: TRBD1 (6 bases). V was cut by 3 bases and J by 6 bases, with 17 bases left in between. The CDR3 runs to 15 residues. Germline loops: CDR1 SGDLS, CDR2 YYNGEE.

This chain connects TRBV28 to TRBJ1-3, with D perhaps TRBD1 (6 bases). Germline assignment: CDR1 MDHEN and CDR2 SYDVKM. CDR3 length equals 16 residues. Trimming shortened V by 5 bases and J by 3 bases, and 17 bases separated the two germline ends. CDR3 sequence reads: CASSMLMGGLGNTIYF. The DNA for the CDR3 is TGTGCCAGCAGTATGCTTATGGGGGGGCTTGGAAACACCATATATTTT.

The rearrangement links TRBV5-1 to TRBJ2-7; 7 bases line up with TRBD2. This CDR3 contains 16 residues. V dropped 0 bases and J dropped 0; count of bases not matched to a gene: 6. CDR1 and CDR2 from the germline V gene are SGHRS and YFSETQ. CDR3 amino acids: CASSLVLREFSYEQYF. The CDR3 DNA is TGCGCCAGCAGCTTGGTCTTGCGGGAGTTCTCCTACGAGCAGTACTTC. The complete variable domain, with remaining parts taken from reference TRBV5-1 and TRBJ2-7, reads KAGVTQTPRYLIKTRGQQVTLSCSPISGHRSVSWYQQTPGQGLQFLFEYFSETQRNKGNFPGRFSGRQFSNSRSEMNVSTLELGDSALYLCASSLVLREFSYEQYFGPGTRLTVT.

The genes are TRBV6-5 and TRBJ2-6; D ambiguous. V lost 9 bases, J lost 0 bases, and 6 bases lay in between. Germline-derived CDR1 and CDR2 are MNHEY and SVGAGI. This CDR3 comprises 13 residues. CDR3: CARQYSGANVLTF. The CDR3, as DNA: TGTGCCAGACAGTACTCTGGGGCCAACGTCCTGACTTTC.

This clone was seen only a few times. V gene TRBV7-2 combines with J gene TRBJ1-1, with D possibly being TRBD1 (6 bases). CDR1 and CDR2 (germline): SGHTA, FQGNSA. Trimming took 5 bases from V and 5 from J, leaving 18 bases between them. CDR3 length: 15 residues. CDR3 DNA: TGTGCCAGCAGCCCAAAGAGGGGGTACGAGACTGAAGCTTTCTTT. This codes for CASSPKRGYETEAFF.

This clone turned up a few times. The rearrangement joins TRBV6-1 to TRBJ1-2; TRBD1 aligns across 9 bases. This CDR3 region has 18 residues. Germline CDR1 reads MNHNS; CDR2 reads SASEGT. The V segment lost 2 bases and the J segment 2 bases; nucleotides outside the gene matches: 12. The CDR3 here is CASSEPGDREWVNYGYTF. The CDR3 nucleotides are TGTGCCAGCAGTGAACCTGGGGACAGGGAATGGGTCAACTATGGCTACACCTTC.

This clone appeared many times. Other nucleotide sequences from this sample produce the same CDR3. CDR3 DNA sequence: TGTGCCTGGGGTCAGGGGGCGAACACTGAAGCTTTCTTT. It yields the protein CAWGQGANTEAFF. The rearrangement uses TRBV30 and TRBJ1-1; 8 bases are shared with TRBD1. The CDR3 sequence is 13 residues long. From germline, CDR1 is GTSNPN and CDR2 SVGIG (reference sequence). Germline trimming cut 5 bases from V and 1 base from J; bases unmatched to any gene: 3.

The DNA for the CDR3 is TGCGCCAGCAGCCCCGGGACTAGCGGGGTCCTTAGCACAGATACGCAGTATTTT. Translating gives CASSPGTSGVLSTDTQYF. The chain employs TRBV5-1 and TRBJ2-3; 13 bases are shared with TRBD2. The CDR3 length is 18 residues. CDR1 is SGHRS and CDR2 is YFSETQ in the germline V gene. The junction had 8 bases not matched to a gene; V was cut back by 4 bases and J by 0 bases. Drawing the rest from reference TRBV5-1 and TRBJ2-3, the complete variable domain is KAGVTQTPRYLIKTRGQQVTLSCSPISGHRSVSWYQQTPGQGLQFLFEYFSETQRNKGNFPGRFSGRQFSNSRSEMNVSTLELGDSALYLCASSPGTSGVLSTDTQYFGPGTRLTVL.